Listed here are 5 T cell receptor beta chains from one sample, sequenced in a study of T cell repertoires in cytomegalovirus infection. TCRdb called the reads again in MiXCR, with one record for every CDR3 protein. The sample comprises about 920,000 distinct CDR3 sequences, around a third of which are singletons, and 11% to 15% rests with the top ten. The antigens for these receptors are not known. The specimen comprised cultured CD8+ T cells from PBMCs, sampled from culture after CMV antigen stimulation. The receptors stem from a human donor in good health (CMV status not recorded). Some clones in this sample may be carry-over from other donors' samples.

This clonotype came up a few times. The chain joins TRBV9 to TRBJ1-3, with 7 bases that match TRBD1. The CDR3 is 15 residues long. Germline trimming cut 4 bases from V and 2 bases from J; bases unmatched to any gene: 6. Germline V gives CDR1 SGDLS, CDR2 YYNGEE. The CDR3 nucleotides read TGTGCCAGCAGCATCGGGACAGACCCTGGAAACACCATATATTTT. Its protein is CASSIGTDPGNTIYF.

The chain recombines TRBV27 with TRBJ1-2; D remains unclear. Trimming pared 6 bases from V and 0 bases from J, leaving 14 bases between. This CDR3 has 15 residues. Germline V lookup: CDR1 MNHEY, CDR2 SMNVEV (reference sequence). The CDR3 DNA is TGTGCCAGCAGCCCCCGACCAATCTCTAACTATGGCTACACCTTC. Amino acids: CASSPRPISNYGYTF.

This clonotype was found many times. The V gene is TRBV7-8, the J gene TRBJ1-1; possibly TRBD1 for D (6 bases). Trimming removed 5 bases at V and 1 base at J, with 17 bases between. Germline V gene lookup returns CDR1 SGHVS and CDR2 FQNEAQ. The CDR3 is made up of 16 amino acids. The CDR3 spells CASSPKTGAGNTEAFF. In DNA, the CDR3 is TGTGCCAGCAGCCCTAAAACGGGGGCTGGGAACACTGAAGCTTTCTTT.

The chain's CDR3 is CSARGTGTGAFTSNQPQHF. CDR3 DNA sequence: TGCAGTGCTAGAGGAACCGGGACAGGAGCCTTCACTAGCAATCAGCCCCAGCATTTT. The chain recombines TRBV20-1 with TRBJ1-5, with TRBD1 matching 8 bases. This CDR3 has 19 amino acids. The V gene's germline CDR1 is DFQATT and CDR2 SNEGSKA (reference sequence). The trim removed 1 base at V and 0 bases at J, leaving 14 bases unmatched.

V is TRBV10-3 and J is TRBJ1-1, with D uncertain. Germline V gene data show CDR1 as ENHRY and CDR2 as SYGVKD. The ends were cut back, 7 bases at V and 10 bases at J, with 22 bases in the middle. CDR3 length: 14 amino acids. The DNA of the CDR3 is TGTGCCATCACGCACGAGGACGCCGTAGGTGGAGCTTTCTTT. Amino acids: CAITHEDAVGGAFF.